This TCR delta chain was captured in a study of γδ T cells in repeated Plasmodium falciparum infection. Study-wide context: Over about 640 days, donors received four mosquito-bite P. falciparum NF54 infections. Whole-study results and caveats: Many TCRgamma sequences overlapped between individuals in stable Vgamma9/Vdelta2+ repertoires. Malian children's Vdelta2-negative repertoires appeared more expanded and less diverse than Australians'.

Vgamma9/Vdelta2+ and Vdelta2-negative gammadelta T cells were flow-sorted from PBMC for bulk sequencing. J was trimmed by 9 bases and V by 1 base; bases with no gene match: 16. The CDR3 totals 18 residues. In germline, CDR1 is GEAIGNYY, CDR2 EKD. TCRdb reran clone calling via CATT on the multiplex PCR reads. The table lists 90,000 to 95,000 delta-chain clones, over 0.9% of them singletons, with over 8.5% in the top ten. This clone was seen repeatedly, ten times or more. Its antigen is unidentified. Other DNA sequences in this sample translate to the same CDR3. This clonotype was obtained from a pool of human donors (malaria-infected and uninfected, not separated). Sequences were obtained from gamma-delta T cells from blood. The rearrangement links TRDV2 to TRDJ1, with 13 bases aligning to TRDD3. CDR3 DNA: TGTGCCTGTGACACTGCCCAACTGGGGGATACGCTGTCCAGACAACTCATCTTT. Translation gives CACDTAQLGDTLSRQLIF.